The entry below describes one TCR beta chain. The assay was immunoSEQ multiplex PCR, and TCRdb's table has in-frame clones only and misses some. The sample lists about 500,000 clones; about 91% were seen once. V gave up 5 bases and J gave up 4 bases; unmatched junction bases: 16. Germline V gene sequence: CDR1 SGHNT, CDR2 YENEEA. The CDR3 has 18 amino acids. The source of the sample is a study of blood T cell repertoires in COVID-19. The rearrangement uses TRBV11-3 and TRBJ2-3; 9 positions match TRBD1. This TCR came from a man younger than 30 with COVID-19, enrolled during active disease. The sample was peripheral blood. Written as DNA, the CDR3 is TGTGCCAGCAGCCCTGTGGGGGGGGACAGGGATCCGTCAGATACGCAGTATTTT. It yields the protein CASSPVGGDRDPSDTQYF.